This TCR beta chain originates from a study of response to subunit inactivated influenza vaccine. Overall study results and limits: Authors suggested seasonal influenza vaccinations each recruit few new T cells.

TCRdb reprocessed the RT-PCR reads with MiXCR, giving one entry per CDR3 protein. The table shows hundreds of thousands of distinct CDR3 sequences, with over 9.5% occurring only once. V lost 7 bases to trimming and J lost 7 bases, with 17 bases between them. Germline lookup yields CDR1 SQVTM and CDR2 ANQGSEA. The CDR3 contains 12 residues. In its sample, this clonotype was seen many times. The target antigen is unknown. The rearrangement uses TRBV29-1 and TRBJ2-7; a possible D gene is TRBD2 (5 bases). The sample in question was PBMCs from blood, obtained more than 35 days after vaccination. The TCR originated in a man aged 50 to 60 who received an inactivated influenza vaccine. CDR3 amino acids: CSAGGSSEEQYF. In DNA, the CDR3 is TGCAGCGCCGGAGGTAGTTCGGAAGAGCAGTACTTC.